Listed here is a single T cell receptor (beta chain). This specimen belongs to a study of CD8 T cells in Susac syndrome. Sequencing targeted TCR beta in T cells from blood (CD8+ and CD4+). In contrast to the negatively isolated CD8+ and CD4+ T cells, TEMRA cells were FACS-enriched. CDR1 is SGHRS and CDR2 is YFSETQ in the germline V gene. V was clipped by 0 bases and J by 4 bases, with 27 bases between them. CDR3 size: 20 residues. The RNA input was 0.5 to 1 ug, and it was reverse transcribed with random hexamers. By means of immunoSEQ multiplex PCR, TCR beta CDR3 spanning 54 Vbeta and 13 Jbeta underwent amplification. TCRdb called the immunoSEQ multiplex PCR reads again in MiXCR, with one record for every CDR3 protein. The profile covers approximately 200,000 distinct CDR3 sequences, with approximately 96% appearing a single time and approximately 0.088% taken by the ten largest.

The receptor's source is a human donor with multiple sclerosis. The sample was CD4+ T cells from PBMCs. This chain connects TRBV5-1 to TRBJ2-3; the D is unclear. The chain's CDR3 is CASSLGSGPPPSFPPDTQYF. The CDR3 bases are TGCGCCAGCAGCTTGGGATCCGGGCCTCCTCCCTCCTTCCCCCCAGATACGCAGTATTTT.